These 10 T cell receptor beta chains came from one sample sequenced in a study of shared T cell receptors in the human thymus. This table comes from immunoSEQ multiplex PCR, and its TCRdb copy is limited to in-frame clones, with some not included. Counted here are roughly 410,000 clones, approximately 95% occurring once; the ten biggest clones make up roughly 0.02%. Specimen: thymocytes. These receptors all come from a human donor.

The rearrangement uses TRBV29-1 and TRBJ2-6; weak D call: TRBD1 (6 bases). The CDR3 loop spans 17 amino acids. The germline V gene encodes CDR1 SQVTM and CDR2 ANQGSEA. V was trimmed by 2 bases and J by 0 bases, leaving 14 bases between them. The CDR3 DNA is TGCAGCGTTGAAAGCCCAGGGGCCCTCTCTGGGGCCAACGTCCTGACTTTC. Protein: CSVESPGALSGANVLTF.

The chain couples TRBV5-1 to TRBJ1-4; 9 bases agree with TRBD1. Trimming cost V 4 bases and J 3 bases; bases outside gene matches: 16. This CDR3 has 19 residues. Looked up from germline, CDR1 is SGHRS and CDR2 is YFSETQ. The chain's CDR3 is CASSARDRDLGGANEKLFF. The CDR3 nucleotides are TGCGCCAGCAGCGCCCGGGACAGGGACCTTGGGGGAGCTAATGAAAAACTGTTTTTT.

On this clone itself: At one end the junction does not follow the germline gene, possibly because of a read error. This chain uses TRBV7-9 with TRBJ1-1; weak D call: TRBD1 (5 bases). The length of the CDR3 is 8 residues. Germline V gives CDR1 SEHNR, CDR2 FQNEAQ (reference sequence). CDR3 nucleotides: TGTGCCAGCAGCTCAGGGTATTTT. Protein sequence: CASSSGYF.

This chain uses TRBV28 with TRBJ2-7; D possibly uses TRBD1 or TRBD2 (5 bases each). CDR3 length: 12 amino acids. Trimming cost V 6 bases and J 1 base, with 7 bases left between them. Germline CDR1 is MDHEN and CDR2 is SYDVKM. The CDR3 sequence: CASRRGSYEQYF. The CDR3 DNA is TGTGCCAGCAGGAGGGGTTCCTACGAGCAGTACTTC.

The chain has TRBV13 and TRBJ2-3, with D possibly matching TRBD2 (6 bases). V was pared by 5 bases and J by 2 bases, with 14 bases between. CDR1 is PRHDT and CDR2 is FYEKMQ in the germline V gene (reference sequence). This CDR3 has 15 amino acids. CDR3 nucleotides: TGTGCCAGCAGCCTCCGGACTACCTACACAGATACGCAGTATTTT. Translation: CASSLRTTYTDTQYF.

The rearrangement links TRBV7-9 to TRBJ2-1; a weak D match, TRBD2 (6 bases). The CDR3 extends over 12 amino acids. The V gene lost 11 bases and the J gene lost 8 bases, with 16 bases spanning the gap. Germline V CDR1 and CDR2: SEHNR, FQNEAQ (reference sequence). Here the CDR3 DNA reads TGTGCCTCCCCCGGGAGCCGGGATGAGCAGTTCTTC. This encodes CASPGSRDEQFF.

V and J are TRBV15 and TRBJ2-7; D is unclear. The germline V gene has CDR1 LNHNV and CDR2 YYDKDF (reference sequence). Trimming took off 0 bases at V and 6 bases at J, with 12 bases between the two ends. This CDR3 region has 14 residues. This CDR3 reads CATSRDLGYPEQYF. The CDR3 DNA reads as TGTGCCACCAGCAGAGATCTGGGTTACCCCGAGCAGTACTTC.

The chain employs TRBV7-8 and TRBJ1-5, with 8 bases identical to TRBD1. CDR1 and CDR2 from the germline V gene are SGHVS and FQNEAQ. Trimming removed 2 bases from V and 5 bases from J; junction bases left unmatched: 2. This CDR3 is 14 amino acids long. This CDR3 reads CASSLSGGYQPQHF. DNA for the CDR3: TGTGCCAGCAGCTTATCAGGGGGCTATCAGCCCCAGCATTTT.

This clone was seen only once. The V and J genes are TRBV7-2 and TRBJ2-2, with 8 bases lining up with TRBD2. Germline-derived CDR1 and CDR2 are SGHTA and FQGNSA. This CDR3 contains 17 residues. Germline trimming cut 5 bases from V and 4 bases from J; bases unmatched to any gene: 12. The CDR3 DNA follows: TGTGCCAGCAGCGCACATCTTAGCGGGATTGGCACCGGGGAGCTGTTTTTT. It translates to CASSAHLSGIGTGELFF. Full variable domain (rest looked up from reference TRBV7-2 and TRBJ2-2): GAGVSQSPSNKVTEKGKDVELRCDPISGHTALYWYRQSLGQGLEFLIYFQGNSAPDKSGLPSDRFSAERTGGSVSTLTIQRTQQEDSAVYLCASSAHLSGIGTGELFFGEGSRLTVL.

The CDR3 here is CASRSTGYDGRVEAFF. The CDR3 DNA is TGTGCCAGCAGATCTACAGGGTACGACGGTAGGGTGGAAGCTTTCTTT. V gene TRBV11-3 combines with J gene TRBJ1-1; TRBD1 might be the D (6 bases). Trimming pared 6 bases from V and 8 bases from J, leaving 25 bases between. Germline V gene data show CDR1 as SGHNT and CDR2 as YENEEA. This CDR3 has 16 residues.